A single sample is the source of the 22 T cell receptor beta chains below, sequenced in a study of T-cell memory formation after mild COVID-19. Each CDR3 protein gets one entry after TCRdb re-called the 5' RACE reads with MiXCR. The sample has about 260,000 distinct CDR3 sequences, around 15% seen once; the top ten hold 22%. Sequences were obtained from PBMCs or a T cell subset sorted from them (not recorded which). The receptors were sampled from a man aged 18 to 29 who had mild COVID-19 (a few samples of this study predate the infection). Cell type and time point are not known.

The rearrangement uses TRBV5-8 and TRBJ2-1; a possible D gene is TRBD1 (7 bases). This CDR3 has 17 residues. V lost 3 bases, J lost 1 base, and 17 bases lay in between. Germline values: CDR1 SGHTS, CDR2 YDEGEE. The DNA of the CDR3 is TGTGCCAGCAGCTCTCCAGGGGGGTCGTATTCCTACAATGAGCAGTTCTTC. This sequence encodes CASSSPGGSYSYNEQFF.

This clonotype was detected only a few times. CDR3 nucleotide sequence: TGCGCCAGCAGCTCGTCCCCTGGGGCCAACGTCCTGACTTTC. It yields the protein CASSSSPGANVLTF. The chain uses TRBV5-1 and TRBJ2-6; D not certain. The ends were cut back, 3 bases at V and 2 bases at J, with 6 bases in the middle. The CDR3 totals 14 residues. The germline CDR1 and CDR2 sequences are SGHRS and YFSETQ.

This clonotype was picked up a small number of times. This CDR3 reads CASSESGNEQYV. CDR3 DNA sequence: TGTGCCAGCAGTGAATCCGGGAACGAGCAGTACGTC. This rearrangement joins TRBV2 to TRBJ2-7, with D possibly matching TRBD2 (5 bases). CDR1 SNHLY and CDR2 FYNNEI come from the germline V gene. The CDR3 spans 12 residues. Trimming cost V 2 bases and J 5 bases, with 7 bases left between them.

The V and J genes are TRBV18 and TRBJ2-7, with 11 bases that match TRBD2. This CDR3 has 14 amino acids. Trimming removed 3 bases from V and 2 bases from J; junction bases left unmatched: 0. The germline V gene has CDR1 KGHSH and CDR2 LQKENI. The CDR3, as DNA: TGTGCCAGCTCACCGACTAGCGGGACCTACGAGCAGTACTTC. It encodes CASSPTSGTYEQYF.

This clonotype came up a few times. V gene TRBV29-1 combines with J gene TRBJ1-2; no clear D gene. Looked up from germline, CDR1 is SQVTM and CDR2 is ANQGSEA. CDR3 length: 9 residues. Trimming removed 1 base at V and 7 bases at J, with 1 base between. In nucleotides, the CDR3 is TGCAGCGTTGAAGGTGGCTACACCTTC. This translates into CSVEGGYTF.

The rearrangement joins TRBV7-9 to TRBJ1-6; D not certain. Between the trimmed V and J ends, which lost 5 bases and 2 bases, there was a span of 13 bases. The germline CDR1 and CDR2 sequences are SEHNR and FQNEAQ (reference sequence). CDR3 length: 16 amino acids. This CDR3 reads CASSPAGLAYNSPLHF. The DNA of the CDR3 is TGTGCCAGCAGCCCGGCCGGGTTGGCCTATAATTCACCCCTCCACTTT.

This chain connects TRBV10-3 to TRBJ1-5; perhaps TRBD1 as D (6 bases). The CDR3 sequence is 15 residues long. The V end lost 4 bases, the J end lost 3 bases, and 13 bases lay between the germline ends. Germline V gene data show CDR1 as ENHRY and CDR2 as SYGVKD. The CDR3 is CAISGGAGDNQPQHF. Written as DNA, the CDR3 is TGTGCCATCAGTGGAGGGGCAGGGGACAATCAGCCCCAGCATTTT.

This clonotype has only a few counts. The chain is built from TRBV7-3 and TRBJ2-1; D is ambiguous. Germline loops: CDR1 SGHTA, CDR2 FQGTGA. The CDR3 runs 12 residues. Deletions cut 0 bases from V and 7 bases from J, with 4 bases between. The CDR3 DNA sequence: TGTGCCAGCAGCTTAACCGGAAATGAGCAGTTCTTC. This encodes CASSLTGNEQFF.

The chain uses TRBV5-6 and TRBJ1-2, with D hard to call. Trimming took off 2 bases at V and 8 bases at J, with 34 bases between the two ends. The CDR3 has 20 residues. Germline V gives CDR1 SGHDT, CDR2 YYEEEE. CDR3 sequence reads: CASSFFFFMAGPSRPLGYTF. The CDR3 nucleotides are TGTGCCAGCAGCTTTTTCTTTTTTATGGCGGGTCCAAGCAGGCCTCTCGGCTACACCTTC.

This clonotype was counted many times. The DNA for the CDR3 is TGCGCCAGCAGCTTGAGGGACAGGGGGCGGCAGACCCAGTACTTC. Protein product: CASSLRDRGRQTQYF. The gene calls are TRBV5-1 and TRBJ2-5; TRBD1 matches at 12 bases. The CDR3 length is 15 residues. V shed 1 base, J shed 6 bases, and the junction held 4 bases outside the gene matches. Looked up from germline, CDR1 is SGHRS and CDR2 is YFSETQ.

This clonotype was observed many times. The chain has TRBV9 and TRBJ2-5; D gene ambiguous. The CDR3 totals 14 residues. The germline V and J ends were trimmed by 4 bases and 5 bases, with 15 bases remaining between them. Germline V gene sequence: CDR1 SGDLS, CDR2 YYNGEE. CDR3 residues: CASSTGPLGETQYF. Written as DNA, the CDR3 is TGTGCCAGCAGCACTGGACCTCTTGGGGAGACCCAGTACTTC.

The chain carries TRBV12-3 or TRBV12-4 and TRBJ2-5, with D maybe TRBD2 (6 bases). V dropped 6 bases and J dropped 4 bases, with 15 bases sitting between them. The CDR3 extends over 14 amino acids. The CDR3 here is CASSPFRRGETQYF. The CDR3, as DNA: TGTGCCAGCAGCCCCTTCCGGAGGGGAGAGACCCAGTACTTC.

This clonotype was found a few times. This sequence joins TRBV11-2 and TRBJ2-3, with no clear D. There are 15 residues in the CDR3. CDR1 SGHAT and CDR2 FQNNGV come from the germline V gene. V was trimmed by 0 bases and J by 6 bases, leaving 13 bases between them. The CDR3 DNA follows: TGTGCCAGCAGCTTAGACAGCATACAAGGGGATACGCAGTATTTT. It yields the protein CASSLDSIQGDTQYF.

This clonotype was counted ten times or more. This rearrangement joins TRBV27 to TRBJ2-2, with 9 bases that match TRBD1. CDR3 length: 15 residues. Trimming cost V 5 bases and J 4 bases; bases outside gene matches: 5. The V gene's germline CDR1 is MNHEY and CDR2 SMNVEV (reference sequence). The CDR3 sequence is CASSGDRVPTGELFF. In DNA form, the CDR3 reads TGTGCCAGCAGTGGGGACAGGGTACCCACCGGGGAGCTGTTTTTT.

Only a few counts were recorded for this clonotype. The V call is TRBV7-2, the J call TRBJ2-5; no clear D. The V end lost 4 bases, the J end lost 4 bases, and 16 bases lay between the germline ends. This CDR3 region has 15 residues. Germline CDR1 SGHTA, CDR2 FQGNSA. The DNA of the CDR3 is TGTGCCAGCAGCTCGTGGGCGCACTACCCAGAGACCCAGTACTTC. This sequence encodes CASSSWAHYPETQYF.

This clonotype was seen a few times. J is TRBJ2-7 and V is TRBV5-1, with D hard to call. Germline-derived CDR1 and CDR2 are SGHRS and YFSETQ. The CDR3 runs 16 residues. Trimming took off 0 bases at V and 3 bases at J, with 16 bases between the two ends. CDR3 sequence (DNA): TGCGCCAGCAGCTTGGGCCCGGGCAAAAGCATCTACGAGCAGTACTTC. It specifies CASSLGPGKSIYEQYF.

Many counts were recorded for this clonotype. The chain recombines TRBV7-2 with TRBJ1-6, with 8 bases aligning to TRBD1. V was clipped by 7 bases and J by 8 bases; unmatched bases: 4. CDR3 length: 13 residues. Germline V gives CDR1 SGHTA, CDR2 FQGNSA. The CDR3 loop is CASTTGVYSPLHF. As DNA, the CDR3 is TGTGCCAGCACGACAGGGGTATATTCACCCCTCCACTTT. The complete variable domain, with remaining parts taken from reference TRBV7-2 and TRBJ1-6, reads GAGVSQSPSNKVTEKGKDVELRCDPISGHTALYWYRQSLGQGLEFLIYFQGNSAPDKSGLPSDRFSAERTGGSVSTLTIQRTQQEDSAVYLCASTTGVYSPLHFGNGTRLTVT.

A few counts support this clonotype. The chain uses TRBV7-9 and TRBJ2-5; D may correspond to TRBD1 or TRBD2 (5 bases each). The V gene lost 8 bases and the J gene lost 3 bases, with 10 bases spanning the gap. Germline CDR1 SEHNR, CDR2 FQNEAQ (reference sequence). The CDR3 loop spans 12 amino acids. Written as DNA, the CDR3 is TGTGCCAGCGGTTTGGGGGAAGAGACCCAGTACTTC. It translates to CASGLGEETQYF.

This clonotype was counted at least ten times. V usage is TRBV7-9 and J usage is TRBJ2-5, with D tentatively TRBD1 or TRBD2 (6 bases each). The V gene lost 2 bases and the J gene lost 3 bases, with 16 bases spanning the gap. This CDR3 spans 16 amino acids. Looked up from germline, CDR1 is SEHNR and CDR2 is FQNEAQ (reference sequence). CDR3 amino acids: CASSLSIGGPEETQYF. The CDR3 DNA is TGTGCCAGCAGCTTAAGTATCGGGGGCCCTGAAGAGACCCAGTACTTC.

The chain carries TRBV5-1 and TRBJ1-3; 10 nucleotides match TRBD1. From germline, CDR1 is SGHRS and CDR2 YFSETQ. The J segment lost 1 base and the V segment lost 4 bases, leaving 11 bases of the junction unmatched. The CDR3 covers 18 residues. As DNA, the CDR3 is TGCGCCAGCAGCGGGGAGGGGGACAGGGGCCAGTCTGGAAACACCATATATTTT. Translated, it gives CASSGEGDRGQSGNTIYF.

This clonotype was seen a few times. The gene calls are TRBV4-2 and TRBJ1-5; D unclear. Per germline, CDR1 LGHNA and CDR2 YNFKEQ. The V end lost 2 bases, the J end lost 7 bases, and 15 bases lay between the germline ends. There are 15 residues in the CDR3. The CDR3 loop reads CASSQYSDGRQPQHF. The CDR3 nucleotides read TGTGCCAGCAGCCAATACTCCGACGGTCGACAGCCCCAGCATTTT.

The chain has TRBV5-1 and TRBJ2-3, with 7 bases matching TRBD2. The CDR3 extends over 16 amino acids. V shed 5 bases and J 2 bases; nucleotides not matched to a gene: 11. Germline V gene sequence: CDR1 SGHRS, CDR2 YFSETQ. CDR3 residues: CASSDSTRGFTDTQYF. CDR3 DNA sequence: TGCGCCAGCAGTGACTCCACGCGGGGGTTCACAGATACGCAGTATTTT.